The T cell receptor beta chain described here comes from a study of T cell changes during pregnancy in multiple sclerosis. The germline V gene encodes CDR1 SGHVS and CDR2 FNYEAQ. V shed 1 base and J 3 bases; nucleotides not matched to a gene: 0. The length of the CDR3 is 14 residues. Sequencing was performed with immunoSEQ multiplex PCR; in TCRdb, only in-frame clones are kept and a portion is missing. This sample has 39,000 or so clones; approximately 92% occur once, and the top ten carry over 10%. This specimen was CD8+ T cells from peripheral blood mononuclear cells, taken after pregnancy. The clonotype was recovered from a female donor with multiple sclerosis, enrolled in a pregnancy study. The V call is TRBV7-6, the J call TRBJ2-7, with 10 bases fitting TRBD1. The CDR3 DNA is TGTGCCAGCAGCTTAGGGGACAGGGGCTACGAGCAGTACTTC. Translated: CASSLGDRGYEQYF.